The rows below give T cell receptor beta chains drawn from one sample of a study of blood T cell repertoires in COVID-19. Here immunoSEQ multiplex PCR was the method, and the copy in TCRdb shows in-frame clones only, minus some. Of some 70,000 clones in the sample, around nine tenths are singletons; the top ten hold about 6.6%. Sequenced: peripheral blood. These receptors all stem from a man in his forties or fifties with active COVID-19. CDR3s leave out the opening cysteine and the closing phenylalanine or tryptophan. Clone size, where shown, is once, few, many, or a class for clones that have expanded.

V gene	clone size	CDR3 protein
TRBV28	-	ASSLINYEQY
TRBV4-3	-	ASSQSRDVNSPLH
TRBV18	-	ASSLPGGYEQY
TRBV5-1	-	ASSLMGLAVGGNEQF
TRBV5-1	-	ASSLDGQGNQPQH
TRBV5-1	-	ASSPGTANTEAF
TRBV15	-	ATSRDSGGDTDTQY
TRBV6-2/TRBV6-3	-	ASSSKTESTDTQY
TRBV9	-	ASSLQGARGYT
TRBV6-2/TRBV6-3	once	ASSPGQRSGNTIY
TRBV6-2/TRBV6-3	-	ASSYRGGQGSNQPQH
TRBV6-2/TRBV6-3	-	ASSQERDSRPYEQY
TRBV5-1	-	ASSLFDGTDSEAF
TRBV19	-	ASRTEYNEQF
TRBV5-1	-	ASSLEAGWDYGYT
TRBV15	-	ATSRDLSGSEQY
TRBV7-9	once	ASSLLAGDQETQY
TRBV28	-	ASSPGGGQGAHEQY
TRBV13	once	ASSHRSTAGANVLT
TRBV7-2	-	ASSPGLAGGNEQF
TRBV12-3/TRBV12-4	once	ASAEQGHEKLF
TRBV3-1/TRBV3-2	-	ASDPSTRGASGNTIY
TRBV9	-	ASSSPRQGDTEAF
TRBV27	-	ASSPTGRYGYT
TRBV29-1	-	SVGGANYGYT
TRBV20-1	-	SASGTVGVRGYT
TRBV7-2	-	ASSLGTSGGATDTQY
TRBV27	-	ASNTGTGSYNEQF
TRBV6-6	-	ASSPTERGGYT
TRBV6-5	-	ASSYGGSSYNSPLH
TRBV30	-	AWAGPSGTSTDTQY
TRBV24-1	-	ATSETGYGYT
TRBV7-2	-	ASSQSSTEAF
TRBV30	-	AWSHRGRNSGSYNEQF
TRBV7-2	-	ASSPHSTANYGYT
TRBV28	once	ASSHLNRGTDTQY
TRBV7-3	few	ASSFKNAGGDTQY
TRBV30	-	AWSVNSNSPLH
TRBV4-3	once	ASSAELAGGADTQY
TRBV19	-	ASSIGGRVGNEQF
TRBV19	-	ASNDQGAPTNQPQH
TRBV11-3	once	ASSSTGGHNEQF
TRBV28	-	ASSPPLEGGTDTQY
TRBV7-9	medium-sized	ASSSPTGGATYEQY
TRBV4-3	-	ASSQDGRNSGNTIY
TRBV6-2/TRBV6-3	-	ASSYSIAGTHPGEQY
TRBV29-1	once	SVEVVFGYT
TRBV19	few	ASSMGNRGPH
TRBV19	-	ASSIGPSQGGF
TRBV7-9	-	ASQARTYNEQF
TRBV4-2	-	ASSLGQGDPTIQY
TRBV5-1	-	ASSLSGQVPYEQY
TRBV5-6	-	ASSIIQGTDTQY
TRBV10-2	-	ASSGTSRYNEQF
TRBV11-2	-	ASSLVPGPGRYQETQY
TRBV29-1	-	SVGPLAGKLF
TRBV2	-	ASSPQGAPLEQY
TRBV5-5	-	ASSLEFRVHTEAF
TRBV5-5	once	ASSPRGGDSFSGANVLT
TRBV30	-	AWSEGLAPGF